This record looks at one T cell receptor (beta chain) sequence and its context. Its antigen is still unknown. Clones were sequenced by immunoSEQ multiplex PCR, and TCRdb holds only the in-frame ones, with some missing. Of roughly 120,000 clones detected, around 93% appear once; the ten largest clones hold roughly 0.8%. The entry originates in a study of OX40 agonist ivuxolimab in advanced cancers. Background on the study: With a range of roughly 20 to 85, age averaged approximately 60 years, and about 83% were male. Broader study findings: Average numbers of expanded clones were greater in CD8+ T cells than in CD4+. Blood T cells, both CD4+ and CD8+, expanded clonally by week 6 at 0.1 to 3.0 mg/kg.

Exclusion applied to patients with autoimmune disease history or systemic immunosuppression. This CDR3 has 16 amino acids. Per germline, CDR1 LGHNA and CDR2 YSLEER. V lost 3 bases, J lost 4 bases, and 16 bases lay in between. The sequence was collected from an adult with an advanced solid tumor such as melanoma, head and neck, liver or kidney cancer. Sequenced here: CD4+ or CD8+ T cells sorted from blood, sampled in a trial of the OX40 agonist ivuxolimab. The chain joins TRBV4-3 to TRBJ1-3; the D gene is possibly TRBD1 (5 bases). CDR3 DNA sequence: TGCGCCAGCAGCCAGACCTTTGGGGGGGACGGAAACACCATATATTTT. Protein sequence: CASSQTFGGDGNTIYF.